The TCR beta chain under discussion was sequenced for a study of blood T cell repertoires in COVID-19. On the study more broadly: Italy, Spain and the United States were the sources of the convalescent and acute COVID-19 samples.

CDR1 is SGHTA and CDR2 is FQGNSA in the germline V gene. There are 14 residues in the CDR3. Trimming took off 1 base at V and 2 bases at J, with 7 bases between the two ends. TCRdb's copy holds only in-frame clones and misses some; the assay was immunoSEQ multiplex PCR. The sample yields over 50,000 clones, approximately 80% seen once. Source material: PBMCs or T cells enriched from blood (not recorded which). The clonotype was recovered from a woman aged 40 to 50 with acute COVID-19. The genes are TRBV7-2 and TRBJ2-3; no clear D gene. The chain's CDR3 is CASSLGVATDTQYF. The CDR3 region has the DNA TGTGCCAGCAGCTTAGGGGTAGCCACAGATACGCAGTATTTT.